The 27 T cell receptor beta chains reported below all come from one sample, sequenced in a study of T-cell memory formation after mild COVID-19. MiXCR, run by TCRdb on the 5' RACE reads, gives a single entry per CDR3 protein. The sample yields about 140,000 distinct CDR3 sequences, about 14% seen once. The specimen sequenced was PBMCs or a T cell subset sorted from them (not recorded which). The receptor source for this set is an adult woman who had mild COVID-19 (a few samples of this study predate the infection). Cell type and time point are not known.

The V and J genes are TRBV12-3 or TRBV12-4 and TRBJ2-7, with D possibly matching TRBD1 (6 bases). The CDR3 runs to 13 residues. V was trimmed by 4 bases and J by 2 bases, leaving 9 bases between them. The CDR3 spells CASSWAGAYEQYF. The DNA for the CDR3 is TGTGCCAGCAGTTGGGCAGGGGCCTACGAGCAGTACTTC.

The V call is TRBV6-2 or TRBV6-3, the J call TRBJ1-1; the D is unclear. This CDR3 is 13 amino acids long. Germline assignment: CDR1 MNHEY and CDR2 SVGEGT. Trimming shortened V by 2 bases and J by 6 bases, and 10 bases separated the two germline ends. The CDR3 DNA reads as TGTGCCAGCAGTTACCGGAGGAAACCTGAAGCTTTCTTT. Its protein is CASSYRRKPEAFF.

This rearrangement joins TRBV9 to TRBJ2-1, with D possibly being TRBD1 or TRBD2 (5 bases each). Per the germline V gene, CDR1 is SGDLS and CDR2 is YYNGEE. The CDR3 extends over 13 amino acids. Trimming took 3 bases from V and 10 from J, leaving 14 bases between them. The CDR3 protein is CASSAYEGNEQFF. The CDR3 bases are TGTGCCAGCAGCGCCTACGAGGGGAACGAGCAGTTCTTC.

The chain has TRBV9 and TRBJ2-1, with 13 bases matching TRBD2. Germline lookup yields CDR1 SGDLS and CDR2 YYNGEE. This CDR3 has 19 residues. Trimming took 3 bases from V and 5 from J; bases not matched to a gene: 14. CDR3 bases: TGTGCCAGCAGCGGCCCCCACTCGACTAGCGGGAGGCCCCACAATGAGCAGTTCTTC. Translating it yields CASSGPHSTSGRPHNEQFF.

This sequence joins TRBV15 and TRBJ2-2; tentatively, D is TRBD1 or TRBD2 (5 bases each). V was clipped by 4 bases and J by 3 bases, with 15 bases between them. The CDR3 has 16 residues. Germline lookup yields CDR1 LNHNV and CDR2 YYDKDF (reference sequence). This chain's CDR3 is CATSTTGAGDTGELFF. In DNA, the CDR3 is TGTGCCACCAGCACCACCGGGGCAGGAGACACCGGGGAGCTGTTTTTT.

This clonotype has only a few counts. V is TRBV7-9 and J is TRBJ2-7, with 8 positions matching TRBD2. CDR1 is SEHNR, CDR2 FQNEAQ, per germline (reference sequence). Trimming cost V 5 bases and J 7 bases; bases outside gene matches: 13. The CDR3 extends over 15 amino acids. The CDR3 spells CASSPRQRETWEQYF. CDR3 sequence (DNA): TGTGCCAGCAGCCCCCGGCAGCGGGAGACATGGGAGCAGTACTTC.

This clonotype turned up a few times. V is TRBV4-3 and J is TRBJ1-1; D not resolved. V was cut by 4 bases and J by 6 bases, with 18 bases left in between. The germline V gene encodes CDR1 LGHNA and CDR2 YSLEER. CDR3 length equals 15 residues. The CDR3 loop reads CASSPRLASGSEAFF. The CDR3 nucleotides are TGCGCCAGCAGCCCCCGTCTAGCCTCGGGGTCTGAAGCTTTCTTT.

This clonotype was counted only a few times. This chain joins TRBV7-9 and TRBJ2-7, with a weak D call TRBD2 (5 bases). V was cut by 9 bases and J by 7 bases, with 16 bases left in between. Germline CDR1 and CDR2: SEHNR and FQNEAQ (reference sequence). CDR3 size: 12 residues. The CDR3 region has the DNA TGTGCCAGGATTTGGTGGAGGCTGGAGCAGTACTTC. Translated: CARIWWRLEQYF.

J is TRBJ2-1 and V is TRBV5-1; D possibly uses TRBD1 or TRBD2 (5 bases each). The CDR3 is 15 amino acids. Germline V CDR1 and CDR2: SGHRS, YFSETQ. V lost 3 bases and J lost 7, with 17 bases in between. Here the CDR3 DNA reads TGCGCCAGCAGCTCCGGGACCGGAGAGGAAAATGAGCAGTTCTTC. This gives the protein CASSSGTGEENEQFF.

The chain links TRBV7-6 to TRBJ2-3, with D possibly being TRBD2 (7 bases). Trimming removed 3 bases from V and 1 base from J, with 11 bases in between. This CDR3 spans 15 amino acids. Germline V gene sequence: CDR1 SGHVS, CDR2 FNYEAQ. The CDR3 loop is CASSFGGPGTDTQYF. The CDR3 DNA is TGTGCCAGCAGCTTCGGGGGGCCGGGCACAGATACGCAGTATTTT.

This clonotype has a handful of counts. V gene TRBV24-1 combines with J gene TRBJ2-7; 7 bases agree with TRBD1. The germline V gene encodes CDR1 KGHDR and CDR2 SFDVKD. The trim removed 3 bases at V and 5 bases at J, leaving 3 bases unmatched. The CDR3 consists of 13 residues. The CDR3: CATSDRQGHEQYF. The CDR3 DNA is TGTGCCACCAGTGATAGACAGGGCCACGAGCAGTACTTC.

V and J are TRBV20-1 and TRBJ1-1; 8 bases align to TRBD1. Trimming at V came to 2 bases and at J to 0 bases, leaving 8 bases not matched to a gene. CDR1 and CDR2 from the germline V gene are DFQATT and SNEGSKA (reference sequence). The CDR3 totals 16 residues. CDR3 nucleotides: TGCAGTGCTAGAAATTGGGACAGGTCTATGAACACTGAAGCTTTCTTT. Translation gives CSARNWDRSMNTEAFF.

With regard to this clonotype: Germline and junction disagree at one end, which may indicate a read error. V gene TRBV9 combines with J gene TRBJ2-6; D gene ambiguous. The length of the CDR3 is 15 residues. Germline V lookup: CDR1 SGDLS, CDR2 YYNGEE. DNA of the CDR3: TGTGCCAGCCTAAGTACTACCTCTGGGTCCAACGTCCTGACTTTC. This gives the protein CASLSTTSGSNVLTF. The full variable domain, rest sourced from reference TRBV9 and TRBJ2-6, is DSGVTQTPKHLITATGQRVTLRCSPRSGDLSVYWYQQSLDQGLQFLIQYYNGEERAKGNILERFSAQQFPDLHSELNLSSLELGDSALYFCASLSTTSGSNVLTFGAGSRLTVL.

The sample holds many counts of this clonotype. The chain combines TRBV5-1 with TRBJ2-7, with 7 bases aligning to TRBD2. CDR3 length: 16 amino acids. The germline CDR1 and CDR2 sequences are SGHRS and YFSETQ. With 4 bases clipped from V and 2 bases from J, the junction kept 12 bases outside the gene matches. The CDR3 reads CASSPGGGGSPYEQYF. In DNA form, the CDR3 reads TGCGCCAGCAGCCCCGGAGGCGGCGGGAGTCCCTACGAGCAGTACTTC. The full variable domain, rest sourced from reference TRBV5-1 and TRBJ2-7, is KAGVTQTPRYLIKTRGQQVTLSCSPISGHRSVSWYQQTPGQGLQFLFEYFSETQRNKGNFPGRFSGRQFSNSRSEMNVSTLELGDSALYLCASSPGGGGSPYEQYFGPGTRLTVT.

The chain carries TRBV29-1 and TRBJ1-2, with unresolved D. Trimming left V 4 bases short and J 7 bases short, with 1 base between. This CDR3 has 8 amino acids. The germline CDR1 and CDR2 sequences are SQVTM and ANQGSEA. CDR3 DNA: TGCAGCGTTGGTGGCTACACCTTC. This sequence encodes CSVGGYTF.

The genes are TRBV7-9 and TRBJ1-5; D perhaps matches TRBD1 (5 bases). The CDR3 extends over 14 amino acids. The V end lost 1 base, the J end lost 2 bases, and 6 bases lay between the germline ends. Germline CDR1 reads SEHNR; CDR2 reads FQNEAQ (reference sequence). In nucleotides, the CDR3 is TGTGCCAGCAGCTTAGTAGGGGGCAATCAGCCCCAGCATTTT. The encoded protein is CASSLVGGNQPQHF.

The table lists this clonotype with a few counts. V is TRBV10-3 and J is TRBJ2-7, with TRBD2 matching 8 bases. CDR3 length equals 17 residues. Looked up from germline, CDR1 is ENHRY and CDR2 is SYGVKD. The trim removed 4 bases at V and 3 bases at J, leaving 14 bases unmatched. The CDR3 loop is CAISGGNVAGNDYEQYF. CDR3 coding DNA: TGTGCCATCAGTGGTGGAAATGTAGCGGGAAACGACTACGAGCAGTACTTC.

The CDR3 loop is CASSQDTGGIRTEAFF. The CDR3 coding sequence is TGCGCCAGCAGCCAAGACACAGGGGGCATTAGGACTGAAGCTTTCTTT. The V and J genes are TRBV4-1 and TRBJ1-1; TRBD1 matches at 9 bases. The CDR3 is 16 residues long. Germline CDR1 reads MGHRA; CDR2 reads YSYEKL. V dropped 0 bases and J dropped 5; count of bases not matched to a gene: 7.

The genes are TRBV19 and TRBJ1-1; D unclear. CDR1 is LNHDA and CDR2 is SQIVND in the germline V gene (reference sequence). This CDR3 spans 14 amino acids. V gave up 0 bases and J gave up 3 bases, with 8 bases separating them. CDR3 sequence: CASSIDSGDTEAFF. The CDR3 region has the DNA TGTGCCAGTAGTATAGACAGCGGGGACACTGAAGCTTTCTTT.

The chain joins TRBV4-1 to TRBJ1-5; D perhaps matches TRBD1 (5 bases). Germline values: CDR1 MGHRA, CDR2 YSYEKL. Trimming removed 3 bases at V and 7 bases at J, with 16 bases between. The CDR3 sequence is 15 residues long. The CDR3 coding sequence is TGCGCCAGCAGCCAGTTCAGGGAACAAACACAGCCCCAGCATTTT. Translation gives CASSQFREQTQPQHF.

This clonotype was counted at least ten times. The chain has TRBV20-1 and TRBJ1-2; TRBD1 is a possible D gene (5 bases). V was shortened by 3 bases and J by 3 bases, with 14 bases between the two germline ends. The CDR3 extends over 14 amino acids. Germline V gives CDR1 DFQATT, CDR2 SNEGSKA (reference sequence). The CDR3 nucleotides are TGCAGTGCTAGGTTAACCGGGACCTACTATGGCTACACCTTC. Translated, it gives CSARLTGTYYGYTF.

This clonotype has only a few counts. The V call is TRBV6-1, the J call TRBJ1-3; no clear D gene. Germline V gene sequence: CDR1 MNHNS, CDR2 SASEGT. V lost 7 bases to trimming and J lost 3 bases, with 4 bases between them. The CDR3 has 11 residues. For the CDR3, the DNA is TGTGCCAGCATTCGTGGAAACACCATATATTTT. Its protein product is CASIRGNTIYF.

This clonotype occurred a few times. CDR3 sequence reads: CASSLGGTSSYNEQFF. CDR3 nucleotide sequence: TGTGCCAGCAGTCTAGGCGGGACTAGCTCCTACAATGAGCAGTTCTTC. This sequence joins TRBV27 and TRBJ2-1, with 8 bases identical to TRBD2. After removal of 5 bases from V and 0 bases from J, the junction contained 6 bases not matched to a gene. The CDR3 length is 16 residues. Germline V lookup: CDR1 MNHEY, CDR2 SMNVEV (reference sequence).

The V and J genes are TRBV9 and TRBJ1-2; D is perhaps TRBD1 (5 bases). The CDR3 is made up of 16 amino acids. Germline values: CDR1 SGDLS, CDR2 YYNGEE. The V gene lost 2 bases and the J gene lost 3 bases, with 17 bases spanning the gap. The CDR3 coding sequence is TGTGCCAGCAGCGTCACGACAGCCAGGATCGACTATGGCTACACCTTC. This codes for CASSVTTARIDYGYTF.

This sequence joins TRBV7-8 and TRBJ2-2; 15 positions match TRBD2. Germline values: CDR1 SGHVS, CDR2 FQNEAQ. The CDR3 totals 19 residues. The trim removed 5 bases at V and 0 bases at J, leaving 7 bases unmatched. CDR3 in amino acids: CASSQEGLAGGPNTGELFF. In DNA, the CDR3 is TGTGCCAGCAGCCAGGAAGGACTAGCGGGAGGGCCGAACACCGGGGAGCTGTTTTTT.

A few counts support this clonotype. The chain is built from TRBV2 and TRBJ2-3; a weak D match, TRBD2 (6 bases). The V gene's germline CDR1 is SNHLY and CDR2 FYNNEI. The germline V and J ends were trimmed by 3 bases and 0 bases, with 10 bases remaining between them. The CDR3 extends over 15 amino acids. The CDR3 sequence is CASSDITSSTDTQYF. In nucleotides, the CDR3 is TGTGCCAGCAGTGATATAACTAGCAGCACAGATACGCAGTATTTT.

This clonotype appeared many times. This sequence joins TRBV5-6 and TRBJ1-1; D unclear. The CDR3 has 12 amino acids. V dropped 2 bases and J dropped 2 bases, with 4 bases sitting between them. Germline loops: CDR1 SGHDT, CDR2 YYEEEE. The CDR3 region is CASSLTNTEAFF. The CDR3, as DNA: TGTGCCAGCAGCTTAACAAACACTGAAGCTTTCTTT.